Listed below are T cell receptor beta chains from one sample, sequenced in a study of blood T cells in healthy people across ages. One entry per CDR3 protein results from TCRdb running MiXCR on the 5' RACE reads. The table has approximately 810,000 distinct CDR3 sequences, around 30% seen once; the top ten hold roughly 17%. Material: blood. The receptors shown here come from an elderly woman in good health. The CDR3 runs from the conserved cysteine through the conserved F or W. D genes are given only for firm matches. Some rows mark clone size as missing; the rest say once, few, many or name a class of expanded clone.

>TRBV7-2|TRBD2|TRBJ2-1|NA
CASSSTSGGLCNEQFF
TGTGCCAGCAGTTCCACTAGCGGGGGGCTATGCAATGAGCAGTTCTTC
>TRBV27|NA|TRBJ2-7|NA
CASSFHRANSYEQYF
TGTGCCAGCAGTTTCCACAGGGCAAACTCCTACGAGCAGTACTTC
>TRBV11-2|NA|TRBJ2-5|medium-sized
CASSLLMVRGDTQYF
TGTGCCAGCAGCTTACTTATGGTCAGGGGTGACACCCAGTACTTC
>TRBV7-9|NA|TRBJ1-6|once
CASSLVRQGSNSPLHF
TGTGCCAGCAGTTTAGTTCGCCAGGGTAGTAATTCACCCCTCCACTTT
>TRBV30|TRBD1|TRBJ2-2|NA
CACRQGMNTGELFF
TGTGCCTGCAGACAGGGGATGAACACCGGGGAGCTGTTTTTT
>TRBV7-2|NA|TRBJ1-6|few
CASSAQGSNSPLHF
TGTGCCAGCAGCGCCCAGGGATCTAATTCACCCCTCCACTTT
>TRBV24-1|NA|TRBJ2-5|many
CATRSGGLQETQYF
TGTGCCACCAGATCCGGCGGCTTGCAAGAGACCCAGTACTTC
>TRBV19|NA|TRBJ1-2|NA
CASSYTGSSDGYTF
TGTGCCAGTAGTTACACCGGGTCCTCCGATGGCTACACCTTC
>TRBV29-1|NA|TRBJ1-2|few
CSVEDRGSPGGYAF
TGCAGCGTTGAAGATCGGGGCAGCCCTGGTGGCTACGCCTTC
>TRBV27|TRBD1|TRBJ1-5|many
CASGRDRYNQPQHF
TGTGCCAGCGGCCGGGACAGATACAATCAGCCCCAGCATTTT
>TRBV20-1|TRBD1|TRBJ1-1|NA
CSARDPRQGRRGTEAFF
TGCAGTGCTAGAGATCCCAGACAGGGGCGCCGCGGCACTGAAGCTTTCTTT
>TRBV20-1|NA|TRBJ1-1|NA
CSAKQSDAEAFF
TGCAGTGCAAAGCAATCTGACGCTGAAGCTTTCTTT
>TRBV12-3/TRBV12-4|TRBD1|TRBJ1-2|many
CASSRQGANGYTF
TGTGCCAGCAGTCGCCAGGGGGCGAATGGCTACACCTTC
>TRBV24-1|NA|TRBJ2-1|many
CATSGSYNEQFF
TGTGCCACCTCAGGCTCCTACAATGAGCAGTTCTTC
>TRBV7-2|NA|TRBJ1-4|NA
CASSFGRVTNEKLFF
TGTGCCAGCAGCTTTGGCCGGGTAACTAATGAAAAACTGTTTTTT
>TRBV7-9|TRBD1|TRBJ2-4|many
CASSLSWDRLAKNIQYF
TGTGCCAGCAGCTTATCCTGGGACAGGCTAGCCAAAAACATTCAGTACTTC
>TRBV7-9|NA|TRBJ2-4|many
CASSSSLTKNIQYF
TGTGCCAGCAGCTCGTCCCTGACTAAAAACATTCAGTACTTC
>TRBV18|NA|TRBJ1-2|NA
CASSPRTDSNYGYTF
TGTGCCAGCTCACCGCGGACTGACTCTAACTATGGCTACACCTTC
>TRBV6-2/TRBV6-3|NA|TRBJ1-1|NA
CASRHEVMNTEAFF
TGTGCCAGCAGGCATGAGGTGATGAACACTGAAGCTTTCTTT
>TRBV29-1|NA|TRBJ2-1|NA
CSVFEYSYNEQFF
TGCAGCGTTTTCGAGTATTCCTACAATGAGCAGTTCTTC
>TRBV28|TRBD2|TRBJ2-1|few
CASKTSGHEQFF
TGTGCCAGCAAAACTAGCGGGCATGAGCAGTTCTTC
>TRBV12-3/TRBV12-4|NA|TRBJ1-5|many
CASSTGSNQPQHF
TGTGCCAGCAGTACAGGGAGCAATCAGCCCCAGCATTTT
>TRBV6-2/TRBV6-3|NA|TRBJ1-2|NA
CASSYGHNYGYTF
TGTGCCAGCAGTTACGGCCACAACTATGGCTACACCTTC
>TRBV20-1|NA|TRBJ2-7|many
CSARDLDSYEQYF
TGCAGTGCTAGAGATCTGGATTCCTACGAGCAGTACTTC
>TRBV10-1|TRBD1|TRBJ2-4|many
CASSGQGQNIQYF
TGCGCCAGCAGCGGACAGGGCCAAAACATTCAGTACTTC
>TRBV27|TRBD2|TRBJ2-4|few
CASTNTGTSKQYF
TGTGCCAGCACCAATACCGGGACTAGCAAGCAGTACTTC
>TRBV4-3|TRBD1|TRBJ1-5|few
CASSQTTGSGQPQHF
TGCGCCAGCAGCCAAACGACAGGGTCCGGACAGCCCCAGCATTTT
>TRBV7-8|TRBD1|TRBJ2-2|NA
CASSPLGQGTTGELFF
TGTGCCAGCAGCCCCCTCGGACAGGGAACCACCGGGGAGCTGTTTTTT
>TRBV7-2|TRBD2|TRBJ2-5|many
CASRQTGTSAETQYF
TGTGCCAGCAGGCAAACCGGGACTAGCGCCGAGACCCAGTACTTC
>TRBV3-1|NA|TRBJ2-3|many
CASSQGNLAGRTDTQYF
TGTGCCAGCAGCCAAGGGAATTTGGCGGGGAGGACAGATACGCAGTATTTT
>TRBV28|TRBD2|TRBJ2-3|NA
CVSSLAGLAALTTDTQYF
TGTGTCAGCAGTTTAGCCGGACTAGCGGCACTGACCACAGATACGCAGTATTTT
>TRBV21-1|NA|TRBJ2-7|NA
CASGKKGLAGYYEQYF
TGTGCCAGCGGCAAAAAAGGGCTTGCGGGTTACTACGAGCAGTACTTC
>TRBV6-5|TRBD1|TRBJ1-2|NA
CASRRRTGGTYGYTF
TGTGCCAGCAGACGCCGGACAGGGGGCACCTATGGCTACACCTTC
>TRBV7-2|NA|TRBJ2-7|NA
CASSLIYGRSEQYF
TGTGCCAGCAGCTTAATCTACGGCAGATCCGAGCAGTACTTC
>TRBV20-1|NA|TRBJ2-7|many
CSARGDLGHVYEQYF
TGCAGTGCTAGAGGGGACTTAGGACACGTTTACGAGCAGTACTTC
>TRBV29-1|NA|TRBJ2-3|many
CSVPGQGHATQYF
TGCAGCGTCCCGGGGCAGGGCCATGCTACGCAGTATTTT
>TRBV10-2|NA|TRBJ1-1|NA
CASRHHGMNTEAFF
TGCGCCAGCAGACACCACGGAATGAACACTGAAGCTTTCTTT
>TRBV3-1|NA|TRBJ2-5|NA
CASSHRGPQRQETQYF
TGTGCCAGCAGCCATCGAGGGCCGCAAAGACAAGAGACCCAGTACTTC
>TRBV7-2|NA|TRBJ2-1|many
CASRRSGQTYNEQFF
TGTGCCAGCAGACGGAGCGGGCAGACCTACAATGAGCAGTTCTTC
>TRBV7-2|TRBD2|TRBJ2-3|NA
CASRAQLRSGGAVNTQYF
TGTGCCAGCAGGGCCCAGTTGCGAAGCGGGGGGGCAGTTAATACGCAGTATTTT
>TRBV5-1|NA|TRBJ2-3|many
CASSRTPTSTDTQYF
TGCGCCAGCAGCCGAACACCTACAAGCACAGATACGCAGTATTTT
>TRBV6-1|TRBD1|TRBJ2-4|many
CASRLTGEYIQYF
TGTGCCAGCAGGTTGACAGGGGAATACATTCAGTACTTC
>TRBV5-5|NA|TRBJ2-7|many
CASSFSPIALEQYF
TGTGCCAGCAGCTTTAGCCCCATCGCTCTCGAGCAGTACTTC
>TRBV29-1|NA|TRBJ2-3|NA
CSVERGTGDTQYF
TGCAGCGTTGAAAGGGGGACGGGGGATACGCAGTATTTT
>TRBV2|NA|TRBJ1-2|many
CASSRDTSNYGYTF
TGTGCCAGCAGTCGGGACACTTCCAACTATGGCTACACCTTC
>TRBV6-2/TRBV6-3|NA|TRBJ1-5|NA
CASSLTGFYQPQHF
TGTGCCAGCAGTCTCACAGGCTTTTATCAGCCCCAGCATTTT
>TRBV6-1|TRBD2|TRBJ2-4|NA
CACSELASGGLAKNIQYF
TGTGCCTGCAGTGAACTAGCTAGCGGGGGGCTAGCCAAAAACATTCAGTACTTC
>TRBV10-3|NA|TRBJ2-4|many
CAITRPQAKNIQYF
TGTGCCATAACAAGGCCCCAAGCCAAAAACATTCAGTACTTC
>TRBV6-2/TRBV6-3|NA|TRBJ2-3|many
CASSYLLAGDTQYF
TGTGCCAGCAGTTACCTGCTAGCAGGGGATACGCAGTATTTT
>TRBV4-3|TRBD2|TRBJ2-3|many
CASSQFFSGASATDTQYF
TGCGCCAGCAGCCAATTTTTTAGCGGGGCCTCCGCGACAGATACGCAGTATTTT
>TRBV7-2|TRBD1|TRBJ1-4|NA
CASSLGTGATNENLFF
TGTGCCAGCAGCTTAGGGACAGGGGCGACTAATGAAAATCTGTTTTTT
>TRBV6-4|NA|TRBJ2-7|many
CASSQTLGLEQYF
TGTGCCAGCAGTCAGACTCTGGGCCTCGAGCAGTACTTC
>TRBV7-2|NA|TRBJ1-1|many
CASSSFRGANTEAFF
TGTGCCAGCAGCTCCTTTCGTGGAGCGAACACTGAAGCTTTCTTT
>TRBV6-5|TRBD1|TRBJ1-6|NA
CASSIDREGSPLHF
TGTGCCAGCAGTATCGACAGGGAAGGTTCACCCCTCCACTTT
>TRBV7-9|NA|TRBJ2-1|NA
CASSAWDGSSYNEQFF
TGTGCCAGCAGCGCCTGGGACGGCAGCTCCTACAATGAGCAGTTCTTC
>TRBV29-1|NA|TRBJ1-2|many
CSVHDLGDLLHSSLAGSNYGYTF
TGCAGCGTTCACGACCTGGGGGACCTTTTGCACTCCTCCCTGGCAGGGTCAAACTATGGCTACACCTTC
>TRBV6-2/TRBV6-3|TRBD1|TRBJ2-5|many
CASKWTGGVETQYF
TGTGCCAGCAAGTGGACAGGGGGCGTCGAGACCCAGTACTTC